The 25 T cell receptor beta chains reported below all come from one sample, sequenced in a study of CD8+CD57+ T cells in acquired aplastic anemia. Investigators profiled TCR beta VDJ and CDR3 from genomic DNA template. TCRdb re-analysed the reads in MiXCR, keeping a single row per CDR3 protein. The table includes some 150,000 distinct CDR3 sequences, approximately 52% detected once. Those patients picked for sequencing had displayed CD8+CD57+ cell expansion on flow cytometry. The source material was sorted CD4+, CD8+, or CD8+CD57+ T cells (not recorded which) from PBMCs. The receptors shown here come from a human donor with aplastic anemia.

This chain connects TRBV6-1 to TRBJ2-7; TRBD2 aligns across 10 bases. V was pared by 8 bases and J by 2 bases, with 6 bases of the junction left unmatched. Germline-derived CDR1 and CDR2 are MNHNS and SASEGT. The CDR3 is 14 amino acids. CDR3 in amino acids: CASHLSGRAYEQYF. CDR3 coding DNA: TGTGCCAGCCATCTAAGCGGGAGGGCCTACGAGCAGTACTTC.

This clonotype has just one count. This chain uses TRBV19 with TRBJ2-6; D not certain. This CDR3 spans 14 amino acids. V was cut by 8 bases and J by 0 bases, with 8 bases left in between. Germline V CDR1 and CDR2: LNHDA, SQIVND (reference sequence). The CDR3 DNA sequence: TGTGCCAGTGCCCGACCCTCTGGGGCCAACGTCCTGACTTTC. The encoded protein is CASARPSGANVLTF.

V is TRBV6-1 and J is TRBJ1-5; D might be TRBD1 (5 bases). V was cut by 5 bases and J by 7 bases, with 12 bases left in between. CDR1 and CDR2 from the germline V gene are MNHNS and SASEGT. The CDR3 has 13 residues. The CDR3 bases are TGTGCCAGCAGTACAGGTTTTGACCAGCCCCAGCATTTT. It translates to CASSTGFDQPQHF.

Turning to this clonotype: The germline gene is not matched at one end of the junction; a read error may be the cause. V and J are TRBV7-2 and TRBJ2-7; D may be TRBD1 or TRBD2 (5 bases each). The J call may be faulty, since TRBJ2-1 better matches the DNA end. The CDR3 runs to 12 residues. Germline CDR1 and CDR2: SGHTA and FQGNSA. The CDR3 reads CASSPGAGEQFF. The DNA of the CDR3 is TGCGCCAGCAGCCCCGGGGCAGGCGAGCAGTTCTTC.

V is TRBV10-3 and J is TRBJ1-4; 7 bases align to TRBD1. With 6 bases clipped from V and 3 bases from J, the junction kept 7 bases outside the gene matches. Looked up from germline, CDR1 is ENHRY and CDR2 is SYGVKD. The CDR3 has 15 amino acids. The CDR3 sequence: CAISPTGTANEKLFF. The CDR3 DNA follows: TGTGCCATCAGCCCGACCGGGACAGCTAATGAAAAACTGTTTTTT.

The V call is TRBV5-1, the J call TRBJ1-5; D is perhaps TRBD1 (5 bases). The V gene's germline CDR1 is SGHRS and CDR2 YFSETQ. V lost 4 bases and J 4 bases, leaving 12 bases between the germline ends. This CDR3 is built from 14 residues. Here the CDR3 reads CASSPGGMNQPQHF. CDR3 nucleotides: TGCGCCAGCAGCCCCGGGGGGATGAATCAGCCCCAGCATTTT. Combining the CDR3 with reference TRBV5-1 and TRBJ1-5 gives the whole variable domain KAGVTQTPRYLIKTRGQQVTLSCSPISGHRSVSWYQQTPGQGLQFLFEYFSETQRNKGNFPGRFSGRQFSNSRSEMNVSTLELGDSALYLCASSPGGMNQPQHFGDGTRLSIL.

This clonotype was seen at least ten times. The chain employs TRBV12-3 or TRBV12-4 and TRBJ2-3; weak D call: TRBD1 (5 bases). This CDR3 comprises 16 residues. V was trimmed by 2 bases and J by 2 bases, leaving 14 bases between them. The CDR3, as DNA: TGTGCCAGCAGTTTAAACCCGCTGACAGCCACAGATACGCAGTATTTT. Its translation: CASSLNPLTATDTQYF.

This clonotype was recorded many times. This rearrangement joins TRBV6-5 to TRBJ2-5, with D hard to call. Trimming shortened V by 3 bases and J by 5 bases, and 7 bases separated the two germline ends. This CDR3 region has 12 residues. Germline assignment: CDR1 MNHEY and CDR2 SVGAGI. This chain's CDR3 is CASSYSPETQYF. In DNA, the CDR3 is TGTGCCAGCAGTTATTCACCGGAGACCCAGTACTTC.

This clonotype was seen just once. The rearrangement uses TRBV15 and TRBJ2-5, with D unresolved. The CDR3 contains 14 residues. Trimming removed 1 base from V and 3 bases from J, with 9 bases in between. CDR1 LNHNV and CDR2 YYDKDF come from the germline V gene (reference sequence). The CDR3 spells CATSRVGREETQYF. The DNA of the CDR3 is TGTGCCACCAGCAGAGTTGGTCGCGAAGAGACCCAGTACTTC.

This clonotype was observed a handful of times. V and J are TRBV20-1 and TRBJ2-3; D is possibly TRBD2 (7 bases). Trimming took off 0 bases at V and 2 bases at J, with 12 bases between the two ends. CDR1 and CDR2 from the germline V gene are DFQATT and SNEGSKA (reference sequence). There are 15 residues in the CDR3. CDR3 amino acids: CSARDGRGDTDTQYF. CDR3 nucleotide sequence: TGCAGTGCTAGAGATGGGAGGGGGGACACAGATACGCAGTATTTT.

The chain employs TRBV20-1 and TRBJ2-5; D uncertain. Germline V gives CDR1 DFQATT, CDR2 SNEGSKA (reference sequence). Trimming removed 6 bases from V and 4 bases from J, with 9 bases in between. The CDR3 is 11 residues long. CDR3 in DNA: TGCAGTGCCGTTTTGACAGAGACCCAGTACTTC. Its translation: CSAVLTETQYF.

Note on this clonotype: The conserved final phenylalanine or tryptophan is absent from the CDR3, which likely points to a read error. The chain has TRBV7-7 and TRBJ2-7; unclear D gene. Per germline, CDR1 SSHAT and CDR2 FNYEAQ (reference sequence). The CDR3 is made up of 11 amino acids. The CDR3 loop reads CASSHSYEQYS. CDR3 nucleotide sequence: TGTGCTAGCAGCCACTCCTACGAGCAGTACTCC.

This clonotype was detected ten times or more. The chain employs TRBV20-1 and TRBJ1-6; D is ambiguous. This CDR3 comprises 15 residues. The V gene lost 6 bases and the J gene lost 8 bases, with 20 bases spanning the gap. CDR1 and CDR2 from the germline V gene are DFQATT and SNEGSKA (reference sequence). The CDR3 DNA reads TGCAGTGCGGAGCACCTCGGGCAGGAGCATTCACCCCTCCACTTT. Encoded protein: CSAEHLGQEHSPLHF.

The V and J genes are TRBV20-1 and TRBJ1-4; 8 bases fit TRBD1. Looked up from germline, CDR1 is DFQATT and CDR2 is SNEGSKA (reference sequence). V lost 2 bases to trimming and J lost 0 bases; unmatched junction nucleotides: 5. This CDR3 has 16 residues. The chain's CDR3 is CSARIGQGTTNEKLFF. DNA of the CDR3: TGCAGTGCTAGAATCGGACAGGGTACAACTAATGAAAAACTGTTTTTT.

The chain is built from TRBV6-4 and TRBJ2-3; 10 bases are shared with TRBD1. The J segment lost 6 bases and the V segment lost 4 bases, leaving 7 bases of the junction unmatched. CDR3 length: 15 amino acids. Germline V CDR1 and CDR2: MRHNA, SNTAGT. CDR3 protein: CASSAVPGQGDTQYF. The CDR3 nucleotides are TGTGCCAGCAGTGCCGTCCCGGGACAGGGGGATACGCAGTATTTT.

The rearrangement uses TRBV19 and TRBJ2-3, with D maybe TRBD2 (6 bases). V was clipped by 9 bases and J by 4 bases, with 11 bases between them. The CDR3 spans 12 residues. The germline V gene has CDR1 LNHDA and CDR2 SQIVND (reference sequence). CDR3 nucleotide sequence: TGTGCCAGCACGGAGGGACCAGATACGCAGTATTTT. Protein: CASTEGPDTQYF.

This clonotype has at least ten counts. The J gene is TRBJ1-6, the V gene TRBV7-9, with TRBD1 matching over 10 bases. Germline V CDR1 and CDR2: SEHNR, FQNEAQ (reference sequence). CDR3 length: 16 residues. V shed 1 base, J shed 4 bases, and the junction held 1 base outside the gene matches. DNA of the CDR3: TGTGCCAGCAGCTTAGAGGGACAGGGGTATAATTCACCCCTCCACTTT. Translating it yields CASSLEGQGYNSPLHF.

The genes are TRBV7-8 and TRBJ2-7, with TRBD1 matching over 8 bases. This CDR3 spans 13 amino acids. CDR1 and CDR2 from the germline V gene are SGHVS and FQNEAQ. Germline trimming cut 9 bases from V and 6 bases from J; bases unmatched to any gene: 10. CDR3 region: CASLGTGIGEQYF. The CDR3 coding sequence is TGTGCCAGTCTAGGGACAGGAATCGGCGAGCAGTACTTC.

This clonotype was detected ten times or more. This chain joins TRBV9 and TRBJ2-7; 10 bases fit TRBD2. V lost 0 bases and J lost 7; bases outside the gene matches: 13. Germline V lookup: CDR1 SGDLS, CDR2 YYNGEE. The CDR3 runs 17 residues. In DNA, the CDR3 is TGTGCCAGCAGCGTAGGAGAGCGGGGGGGCTGGGAAGATGAGCAGTACTTC. It encodes CASSVGERGGWEDEQYF.

This clonotype has more than one count but fewer than ten. The chain links TRBV19 to TRBJ1-2, with D unresolved. This CDR3 is 11 amino acids long. Germline CDR1 and CDR2: LNHDA and SQIVND (reference sequence). Trimming left V 3 bases short and J 5 bases short, with 4 bases between. In nucleotides, the CDR3 is TGTGCCAGTAGTATTGAGTATGGCTACACCTTC. Protein: CASSIEYGYTF.

Note on this clonotype: At one end the junction does not follow the germline gene, possibly because of a read error. The chain carries TRBV15 and TRBJ2-3, with 9 bases aligning to TRBD2. CDR3 size: 14 residues. In germline, CDR1 is LNHNV, CDR2 YYDKDF (reference sequence). CDR3 DNA: TGTGCCACCAGCCCAGGACTAGCGCGAGATACGCAGTGTTTT. This sequence encodes CATSPGLARDTQCF.

This clonotype was counted at least ten times. The V call is TRBV20-1, the J call TRBJ1-5; 7 bases fit TRBD1. Per the germline V gene, CDR1 is DFQATT and CDR2 is SNEGSKA (reference sequence). The CDR3 is 16 residues long. V shed 1 base and J 5 bases; nucleotides not matched to a gene: 11. The CDR3: CSARARGDREHQPQHF. Written as DNA, the CDR3 is TGCAGTGCTAGAGCCCGGGGAGACAGGGAGCATCAGCCCCAGCATTTT.

The V gene is TRBV20-1, the J gene TRBJ2-3; D gene unclear. This CDR3 is built from 14 residues. CDR1 is DFQATT, CDR2 SNEGSKA, per germline (reference sequence). The V and J ends lost 5 bases and 2 bases respectively, with 14 bases between them. Here the CDR3 reads CSAQANGVTDTQYF. DNA of the CDR3: TGCAGTGCTCAAGCGAATGGGGTCACAGATACGCAGTATTTT.

This clonotype appeared a few times. This chain links TRBV24-1 with TRBJ2-1; D is unresolved. Trimming removed 8 bases from V and 7 bases from J, with 8 bases in between. The V gene's germline CDR1 is KGHDR and CDR2 SFDVKD. The CDR3 runs to 11 residues. DNA for the CDR3: TGTGCCACCATGGTCAGGAATGAGCAGTTCTTC. Amino acid sequence: CATMVRNEQFF.

This clonotype is a singleton in its sample. The junction differs from germline at one of its ends, possibly a read error. The CDR3, as DNA: TGCGCCAGCAGGGACAGTCCCTCTGGGGCCAACGTCCTGACCTTC. Its translation: CASRDSPSGANVLTF. V and J are TRBV5-1 and TRBJ2-6; D is possibly TRBD1 (6 bases). The CDR3 spans 15 residues. Germline lookup yields CDR1 SGHRS and CDR2 YFSETQ. The full variable domain, with the rest looked up from reference TRBV5-1 and TRBJ2-6, is KAGVTQTPRYLIKTRGQQVTLSCSPISGHRSVSWYQQTPGQGLQFLFEYFSETQRNKGNFPGRFSGRQFSNSRSEMNVSTLELGDSALYLCASRDSPSGANVLTFGAGSRLTVL.